This T cell receptor beta chain was sequenced during a study of blood T cell repertoires in COVID-19. Study as a whole: PBMCs, B-cell-depleted T cells, or T cells were the source of the cDNA or gDNA that made up the material.

Method: immunoSEQ multiplex PCR; TCRdb's copy keeps in-frame clones and lacks some. The top ten hold around 3.6% of the sample, which has a few hundred thousand clones, 65% to 85% seen once. Participant ages covered roughly 18 to 89 years across around 25 US areas. Germline CDR1 DFQATT, CDR2 SNEGSKA (reference sequence). Deletions cut 3 bases from V and 5 bases from J, with 16 bases between. The CDR3 contains 14 residues. The V and J genes are TRBV20-1 and TRBJ1-2, with D maybe TRBD1 (5 bases). The clonotype was recovered from a man aged 50-60 years who had recovered from COVID-19. The sequencing input was PBMCs or T cells enriched from blood (not recorded which). This CDR3 reads CSASVGGVRYGYTF. The CDR3 DNA reads as TGCAGTGCTAGTGTTGGAGGGGTCCGTTATGGCTACACCTTC.